The sample holds a few counts of the clone carrying this T cell receptor beta chain. The germline gives CDR1 SGHTA, CDR2 FQGTGA. The CDR3 runs 12 residues. Trimming left V 4 bases short and J 7 bases short, with 11 bases between. These data are taken from a study of T cell repertoires in cytomegalovirus infection. TCRdb redid the calling of the reads with MiXCR, one entry per CDR3 protein. The data contain approximately 240,000 distinct CDR3 sequences, around 12% of them singletons. The source material was PBMCs. The V gene is TRBV7-3, the J gene TRBJ2-7; weak D call: TRBD1 (5 bases). This TCR came from a human donor in good health (CMV status not recorded). Some clones in this sample may be carry-over from other donors' samples. The CDR3 region has the DNA TGTGCCAGCAGCTCAGGGATAGGAGAGCAGTACTTC. Protein product: CASSSGIGEQYF.